The present T cell receptor (beta chain) was sequenced within a study of blood T cell repertoires in COVID-19. Original methodology: Estimation of nucleated cell counts relied on the amplification of reference gene primers. Method: immunoSEQ multiplex PCR; TCRdb's copy keeps in-frame clones and lacks some. The V and J calls and clone size were taken over from that table, and D and trimming were inferred from the DNA. The repertoire consists of over 250,000 clones, with roughly 85% occurring once and the leading ten covering roughly 14%. The origin of this receptor is a human donor in a cohort sampled during active COVID-19. The sample comprised peripheral blood.

This chain's CDR3 is CASRDKAGVGYNEQFF. In nucleotides, the CDR3 is TGCGCCAGCAGAGATAAAGCGGGAGTGGGGTACAATGAGCAGTTCTTC. The chain carries TRBV5-1 and TRBJ2-1; 8 nucleotides line up with TRBD2. The CDR3 loop spans 16 amino acids. Germline-derived CDR1 and CDR2 are SGHRS and YFSETQ. The V segment lost 5 bases and the J segment 4 bases; nucleotides outside the gene matches: 11.